These 6 T cell receptor beta chains came from one sample sequenced in a study of lymphopenia after photon versus proton radiotherapy. The protocol was immunoSEQ multiplex PCR, while the TCRdb copy is restricted to in-frame clones and leaves out a portion. The sample carries about 62,000 clones, around 90% recorded once. Sequencing was performed on peripheral blood, taken from a patient treated with proton-based radiotherapy. These receptors were collected from a man older than 75 with esophageal cancer.

The rearrangement joins TRBV6-5 to TRBJ1-2, with D hard to call. Germline V gene sequence: CDR1 MNHEY, CDR2 SVGAGI. The CDR3 has 13 residues. Trimming took 5 bases from V and 2 from J, leaving 9 bases between them. CDR3 nucleotide sequence: TGTGCCAGCAGTGCAGACCCGAACTATGGCTACACCTTC. This sequence encodes CASSADPNYGYTF.

This chain connects TRBV2 to TRBJ2-5, with a weak D call TRBD1 (6 bases). V lost 3 bases and J 5 bases, leaving 13 bases between the germline ends. This CDR3 region has 14 residues. Looked up from germline, CDR1 is SNHLY and CDR2 is FYNNEI. The CDR3 loop is CASSESRGWETQYF. The CDR3, as DNA: TGTGCCAGCAGTGAGTCCAGGGGCTGGGAGACCCAGTACTTC.

The genes are TRBV9 and TRBJ2-3; D is uncertain. V lost 4 bases and J lost 3, with 21 bases in between. CDR3 length equals 17 residues. CDR1 is SGDLS and CDR2 is YYNGEE in the germline V gene. CDR3 nucleotides: TGTGCCAGCAGCTTACCTCCTACCCCCATCACTACAGATACGCAGTATTTT. Translating it yields CASSLPPTPITTDTQYF.

This chain uses TRBV6-5 with TRBJ1-3, with D uncertain. Germline-derived CDR1 and CDR2 are MNHEY and SVGAGI. The CDR3 loop spans 11 amino acids. Trimming stripped 8 bases from V and 3 bases from J, with 5 bases between. CDR3 sequence: CASYRGNTIYF. The CDR3 DNA reads as TGTGCCAGCTATCGTGGAAACACCATATATTTT.

V is TRBV30 and J is TRBJ2-6; D is unresolved. The CDR3 is made up of 13 amino acids. The V and J ends lost 3 bases and 2 bases respectively, with 5 bases between them. Germline V gives CDR1 GTSNPN, CDR2 SVGIG (reference sequence). CDR3 coding DNA: TGTGCCTGGAGCGATACTGGGGCCAACGTCCTGACTTTC. Its protein product is CAWSDTGANVLTF.

The J gene is TRBJ2-5, the V gene TRBV7-2; 7 bases match TRBD2. The CDR3 has 16 amino acids. Losses at the gene ends were 2 bases for V and 4 bases for J; bases not matched to a gene: 10. CDR1 SGHTA and CDR2 FQGNSA come from the germline V gene. CDR3 in DNA: TGTGCCAGCAGCTTATTCCCCCGGGGGAGGGCAGAGACCCAGTACTTC. This translates into CASSLFPRGRAETQYF. Looking up the rest from reference TRBV7-2 and TRBJ2-5 gives the full variable domain: GAGVSQSPSNKVTEKGKDVELRCDPISGHTALYWYRQSLGQGLEFLIYFQGNSAPDKSGLPSDRFSAERTGGSVSTLTIQRTQQEDSAVYLCASSLFPRGRAETQYFGPGTRLLVL.